This T cell receptor (beta chain) is drawn from a study of T-cell reconstitution after alpha-beta-depleted transplantation in children. Study outcomes and limitations: Counts and diversity of T cells one year after transplant came mostly from newly produced T cells. Where alpha-beta T cells came from about two months after transplant was reportedly several hundred expanded graft clones.

This clonotype was seen more than once but under ten times. What it binds is not known. Construction of the TCRbeta library involved unique molecular identifiers. TCRdb redid the calling of the PCR reads with MiXCR, one entry per CDR3 protein. The sample consists of a few hundred thousand distinct CDR3 sequences, 23% of them appearing once. The specimen was PBMCs, mostly from graft donor cells, collected 180 days after TCRalphabeta/CD19-depleted stem cell transplant. The clonotype comes from a male patient younger than 18 who had a stem cell transplant for acute lymphoblastic leukemia, so the T cells may come from the graft donor.

The CDR3 DNA reads as TGTGCCAGCAGTAAGGACAGAAAAGGTGGCGGCTACACCTTC. Residues: CASSKDRKGGGYTF. This chain links TRBV6-1 with TRBJ1-2; possibly TRBD1 for D (6 bases). Trimming removed 5 bases at V and 8 bases at J, with 18 bases between. The V gene's germline CDR1 is MNHNS and CDR2 SASEGT. The CDR3 is 14 residues long.